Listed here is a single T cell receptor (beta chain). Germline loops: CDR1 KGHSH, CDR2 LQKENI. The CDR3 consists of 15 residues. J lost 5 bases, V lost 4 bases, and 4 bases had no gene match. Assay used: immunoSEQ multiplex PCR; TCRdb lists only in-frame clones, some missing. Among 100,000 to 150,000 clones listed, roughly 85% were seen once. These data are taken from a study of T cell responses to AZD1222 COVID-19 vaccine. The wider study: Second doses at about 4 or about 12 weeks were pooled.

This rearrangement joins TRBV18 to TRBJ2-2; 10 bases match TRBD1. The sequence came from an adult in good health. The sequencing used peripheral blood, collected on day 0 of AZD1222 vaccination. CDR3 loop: CASSQRTGGTGELFF. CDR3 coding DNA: TGTGCCAGCTCACAACGGACAGGGGGAACCGGGGAGCTGTTTTTT.